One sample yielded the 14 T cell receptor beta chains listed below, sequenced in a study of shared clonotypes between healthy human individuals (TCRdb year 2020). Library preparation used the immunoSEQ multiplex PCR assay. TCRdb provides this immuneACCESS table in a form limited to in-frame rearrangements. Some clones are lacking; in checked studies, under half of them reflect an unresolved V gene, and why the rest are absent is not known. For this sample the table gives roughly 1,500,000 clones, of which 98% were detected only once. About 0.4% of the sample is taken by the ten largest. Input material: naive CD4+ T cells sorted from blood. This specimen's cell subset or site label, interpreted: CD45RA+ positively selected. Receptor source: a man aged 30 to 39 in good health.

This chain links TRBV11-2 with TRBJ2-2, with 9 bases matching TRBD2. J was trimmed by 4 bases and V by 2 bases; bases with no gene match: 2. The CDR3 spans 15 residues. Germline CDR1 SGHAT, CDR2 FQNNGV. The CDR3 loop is CASSLRTSVTGELFF. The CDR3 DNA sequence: TGTGCCAGCAGCTTACGGACTAGCGTCACCGGGGAGCTGTTTTTT.

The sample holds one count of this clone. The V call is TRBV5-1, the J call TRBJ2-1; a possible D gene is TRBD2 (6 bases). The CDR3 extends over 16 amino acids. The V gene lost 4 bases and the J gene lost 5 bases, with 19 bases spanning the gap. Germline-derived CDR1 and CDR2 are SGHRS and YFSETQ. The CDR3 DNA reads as TGCGCCAGCAGCAAGGGCGGGGCAGGGAGAGACAATGAGCAGTTCTTC. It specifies CASSKGGAGRDNEQFF.

CDR3: CASRYRSTGELFF. CDR3 sequence (DNA): TGTGCCAGCAGATATCGGTCCACCGGGGAGCTGTTTTTT. The chain links TRBV5-4 to TRBJ2-2; D not certain. The CDR3 runs 13 residues. Trimming shortened V by 5 bases and J by 4 bases, and 9 bases separated the two germline ends. Per the germline V gene, CDR1 is SGHNT and CDR2 is YYREEE (reference sequence).

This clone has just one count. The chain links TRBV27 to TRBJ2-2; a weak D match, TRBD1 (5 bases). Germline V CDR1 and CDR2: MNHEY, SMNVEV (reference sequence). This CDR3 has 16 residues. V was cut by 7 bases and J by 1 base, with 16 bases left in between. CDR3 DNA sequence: TGTGCCAGCACCCAGGGCGCCCATCTGAACACCGGGGAGCTGTTTTTT. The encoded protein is CASTQGAHLNTGELFF.

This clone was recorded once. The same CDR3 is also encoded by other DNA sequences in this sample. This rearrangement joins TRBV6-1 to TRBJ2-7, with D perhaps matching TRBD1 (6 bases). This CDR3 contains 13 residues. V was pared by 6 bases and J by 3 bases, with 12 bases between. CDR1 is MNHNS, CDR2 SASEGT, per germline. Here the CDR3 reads CASSAGTRYEQYF. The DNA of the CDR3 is TGTGCCAGCAGCGCAGGGACACGCTACGAGCAGTACTTC.

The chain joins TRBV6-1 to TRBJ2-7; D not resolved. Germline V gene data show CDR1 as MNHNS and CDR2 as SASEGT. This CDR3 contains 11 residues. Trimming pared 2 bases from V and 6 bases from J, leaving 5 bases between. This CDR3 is CASSEPSEQYF. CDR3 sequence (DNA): TGTGCCAGCAGTGAACCGAGCGAGCAGTACTTC.

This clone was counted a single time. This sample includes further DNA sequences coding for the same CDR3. The CDR3 protein is CASSLGNEQFF. The CDR3 bases are TGCGCCAGCAGCTTGGGTAATGAGCAGTTCTTC. The J gene is TRBJ2-1, the V gene TRBV5-1; D not certain. V gave up 0 bases and J gave up 7 bases, with 2 bases separating them. CDR1 and CDR2 (germline): SGHRS, YFSETQ. The CDR3 loop spans 11 amino acids.

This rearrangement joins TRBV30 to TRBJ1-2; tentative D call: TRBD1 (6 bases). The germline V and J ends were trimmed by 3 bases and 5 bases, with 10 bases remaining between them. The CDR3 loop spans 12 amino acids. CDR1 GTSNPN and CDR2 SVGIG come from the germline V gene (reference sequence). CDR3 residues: CAWRGGHYGYTF. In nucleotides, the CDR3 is TGTGCCTGGAGAGGGGGGCATTATGGCTACACCTTC. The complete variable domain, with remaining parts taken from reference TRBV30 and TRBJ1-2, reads SQTIHQWPATLVQPVGSPLSLECTVEGTSNPNLYWYRQAAGRGLQLLFYSVGIGQISSEVPQNLSASRPQDRQFILSSKKLLLSDSGFYLCAWRGGHYGYTFGSGTRLTVV.

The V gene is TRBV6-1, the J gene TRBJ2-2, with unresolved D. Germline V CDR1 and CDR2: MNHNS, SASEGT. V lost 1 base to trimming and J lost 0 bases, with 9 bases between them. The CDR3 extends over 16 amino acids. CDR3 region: CASSEEGRSNTGELFF. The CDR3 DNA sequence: TGTGCCAGCAGTGAAGAGGGCAGGTCGAACACCGGGGAGCTGTTTTTT.

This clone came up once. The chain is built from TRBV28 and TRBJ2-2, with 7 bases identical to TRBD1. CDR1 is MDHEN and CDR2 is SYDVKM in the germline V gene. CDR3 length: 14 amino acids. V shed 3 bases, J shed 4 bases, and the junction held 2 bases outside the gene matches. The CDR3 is CASSLGQSTGELFF. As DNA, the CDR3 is TGTGCCAGCAGTTTGGGACAGAGCACCGGGGAGCTGTTTTTT.

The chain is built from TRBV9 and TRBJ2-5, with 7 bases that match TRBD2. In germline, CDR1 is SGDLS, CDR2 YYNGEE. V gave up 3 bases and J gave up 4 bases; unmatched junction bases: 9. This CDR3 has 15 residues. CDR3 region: CASSASGRAGETQYF. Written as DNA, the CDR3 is TGTGCCAGCAGCGCCTCAGGGAGGGCCGGAGAGACCCAGTACTTC. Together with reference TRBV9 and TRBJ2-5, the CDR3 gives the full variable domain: DSGVTQTPKHLITATGQRVTLRCSPRSGDLSVYWYQQSLDQGLQFLIQYYNGEERAKGNILERFSAQQFPDLHSELNLSSLELGDSALYFCASSASGRAGETQYFGPGTRLLVL.

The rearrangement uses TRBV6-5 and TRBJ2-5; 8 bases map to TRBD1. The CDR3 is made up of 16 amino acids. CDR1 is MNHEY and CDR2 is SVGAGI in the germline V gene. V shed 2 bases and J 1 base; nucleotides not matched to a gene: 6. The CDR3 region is CASSYGLGTGQETQYF. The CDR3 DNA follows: TGTGCCAGCAGTTACGGCCTTGGGACAGGCCAAGAGACCCAGTACTTC.

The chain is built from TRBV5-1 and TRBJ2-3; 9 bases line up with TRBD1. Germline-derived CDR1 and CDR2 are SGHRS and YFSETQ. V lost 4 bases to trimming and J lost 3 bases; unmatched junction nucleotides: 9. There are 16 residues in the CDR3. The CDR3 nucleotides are TGCGCCAGCAGCCCCTACAACAGGGGGCGTACAGATACGCAGTATTTT. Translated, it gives CASSPYNRGRTDTQYF.

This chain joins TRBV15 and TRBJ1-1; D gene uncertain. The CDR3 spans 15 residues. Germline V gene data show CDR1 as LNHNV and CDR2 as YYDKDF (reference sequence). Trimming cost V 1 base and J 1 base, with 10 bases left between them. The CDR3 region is CATSRAQAENTEAFF. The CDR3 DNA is TGTGCCACCAGCAGAGCTCAGGCCGAGAACACTGAAGCTTTCTTT.